The 23 T cell receptor beta chains given below trace back to one sample, sequenced in a study of pediatric ulcerative colitis. One to two pinch biopsies were taken from the rectum during colonoscopy. Measured with immunoSEQ multiplex PCR; TCRdb has only the in-frame clones, and not every one. The data hold 36,000 or so clones, with around 78% observed a single time. The sequenced sample was gut tissue. The receptors were sampled from a boy between 10 and 17 years old with moderate ulcerative colitis.

This clone is a singleton in its sample. V usage is TRBV6-1 and J usage is TRBJ2-1, with a weak D call TRBD1 (5 bases). The CDR3 sequence is 14 residues long. Trimming took off 2 bases at V and 8 bases at J, with 13 bases between the two ends. The germline CDR1 and CDR2 sequences are MNHNS and SASEGT. CDR3 amino acids: CASSELRVPDEQFF. The CDR3 region has the DNA TGTGCCAGCAGTGAACTCAGGGTTCCGGATGAGCAGTTCTTC.

This chain uses TRBV21-1 with TRBJ1-5; the DNA was not used to check the table's D call, TRBD1. TRBV21-1 is an annotated pseudogene. This CDR3 spans 14 amino acids. The DNA for the CDR3 is TGTGCCAGCATACGGACAGGGGGCAATCAGCCCCAGCATTTT. Translation: CASIRTGGNQPQHF.

The chain joins TRBV30 to TRBJ1-5; weak D call: TRBD1 (6 bases). The germline V and J ends were trimmed by 3 bases and 4 bases, with 10 bases remaining between them. CDR1 is GTSNPN, CDR2 SVGIG, per germline (reference sequence). This CDR3 is 13 amino acids long. CDR3 in amino acids: CAWSWGQNQPQHF. The CDR3 DNA reads TGTGCCTGGAGCTGGGGACAAAATCAGCCCCAGCATTTT.

A remark on this clone: As the CDR3 is not closed by the conserved phenylalanine or tryptophan, this likely results from a read error. Because the CDR3's place on the DNA is in doubt, the DNA is left out and the CDR3 is given as listed by TCRdb. The chain links TRBV9 to TRBJ1-1. Germline CDR1 is SGDLS and CDR2 is YYNGEE. The CDR3 has 15 amino acids, counting both end residues. CDR3 amino acids: CASSGFGGDRTDCWL.

The chain couples TRBV9 to TRBJ2-5; 7 bases are shared with TRBD2. The CDR3 spans 14 residues. Germline CDR1 and CDR2: SGDLS and YYNGEE. V lost 0 bases to trimming and J lost 11 bases; unmatched junction nucleotides: 10. Written as DNA, the CDR3 is TGTGCCAGCAGCGTAGGGCTAGCGGCGATGGTACAGTACTTC. This gives the protein CASSVGLAAMVQYF.

J is TRBJ2-7 and V is TRBV27; 7 bases agree with TRBD1. The CDR3 spans 12 residues. Trimming removed 8 bases from V and 3 bases from J; junction bases left unmatched: 4. Germline CDR1 is MNHEY and CDR2 is SMNVEV (reference sequence). Here the CDR3 DNA reads TGTGCCAGCCGGGACAGACTCTACGAGCAGTACTTC. Translating it yields CASRDRLYEQYF.

This chain joins TRBV4-1 and TRBJ1-2; the match to TRBD1 covers 9 bases. Germline CDR1 is MGHRA and CDR2 is YSYEKL. Trimming at V came to 1 base and at J to 8 bases, leaving 5 bases not matched to a gene. CDR3 length equals 14 residues. In DNA form, the CDR3 reads TGCGCCAGCAGCCAAGGGGGGACAGGGAGAGGCTACACCTTC. It is translated as CASSQGGTGRGYTF.

This clone was found once. The V gene is TRBV28, the J gene TRBJ2-1, with D possibly being TRBD2 (6 bases). The germline gives CDR1 MDHEN, CDR2 SYDVKM. V was cut by 6 bases and J by 0 bases, with 15 bases left in between. This CDR3 has 16 residues. The CDR3 bases are TGTGCCAGCAGACCCCGGAGGGGCTTCTCCTACAATGAGCAGTTCTTC. It encodes CASRPRRGFSYNEQFF. Supplemented by reference TRBV28 and TRBJ2-1, the full variable domain reads DVKVTQSSRYLVKRTGEKVFLECVQDMDHENMFWYRQDPGLGLRLIYFSYDVKMKEKGDIPEGYSVSREKKERFSLILESASTNQTSMYLCASRPRRGFSYNEQFFGPGTRLTVL.

V gene TRBV6-5 combines with J gene TRBJ1-2; D is unclear. The V gene's germline CDR1 is MNHEY and CDR2 SVGAGI. V was clipped by 7 bases and J by 6 bases, with 15 bases between them. There are 13 residues in the CDR3. CDR3 nucleotide sequence: TGTGCCAGCACCGGGAGTCAACTTGATGGCTACACCTTC. The encoded protein is CASTGSQLDGYTF.

The gene calls are TRBV11-2 and TRBJ2-5, with D unclear. This CDR3 contains 14 residues. The V gene's germline CDR1 is SGHAT and CDR2 FQNNGV. The V and J ends lost 2 bases and 2 bases respectively, with 9 bases between them. The CDR3 sequence: CASSLRYAQETQYF. CDR3 nucleotide sequence: TGTGCCAGCAGCTTACGTTATGCTCAAGAGACCCAGTACTTC.

This clone was recorded only once. J is TRBJ2-1 and V is TRBV27; possible D gene TRBD2, 5 bases. This CDR3 comprises 14 residues. Germline V gives CDR1 MNHEY, CDR2 SMNVEV (reference sequence). The V end lost 8 bases, the J end lost 4 bases, and 15 bases lay between the germline ends. The CDR3 DNA reads TGTGCCAGCGGCAGGAGCGGCTATTACAATGAGCAGTTCTTC. Its translation: CASGRSGYYNEQFF.

This chain uses TRBV13 with TRBJ1-2; 9 positions agree with TRBD1. This CDR3 contains 17 residues. The V gene end was trimmed by 9 bases and the J gene end by 3 bases; junction bases not matched to a gene: 17. CDR1 is PRHDT, CDR2 FYEKMQ, per germline (reference sequence). In nucleotides, the CDR3 is TGTGCCAGTCCCCTCCGCCCCGGGACAGGGTCGGACTATGGCTACACCTTC. Its protein is CASPLRPGTGSDYGYTF.

CDR3 sequence (DNA): TGTGCCAGCAGTGTCGCGTTGCACGGGGTCGAAGAGACCCAGTACTTC. Translating gives CASSVALHGVEETQYF. The chain links TRBV6-1 to TRBJ2-5; tentatively, D is TRBD2 (5 bases). V was pared by 4 bases and J by 3 bases, with 18 bases between. The CDR3 is made up of 16 amino acids. Germline CDR1 and CDR2: MNHNS and SASEGT.

V and J are TRBV7-2 and TRBJ2-7; D could derive from TRBD1 or TRBD2 (5 bases each). CDR1 is SGHTA and CDR2 is FQGNSA in the germline V gene. V was pared by 3 bases and J by 5 bases, with 20 bases between. The CDR3 extends over 16 amino acids. The chain's CDR3 is CASSFLALEGRNEQYF. The CDR3 region has the DNA TGTGCCAGCAGCTTCTTAGCCCTAGAGGGGCGGAACGAGCAGTACTTC.

This clone showed up just a few times. The chain is built from TRBV9 and TRBJ2-5, with D possibly TRBD1 on 5 matching bases. V dropped 3 bases and J dropped 0 bases, with 9 bases sitting between them. The CDR3 is made up of 14 amino acids. Per the germline V gene, CDR1 is SGDLS and CDR2 is YYNGEE. This CDR3 is CASSATEYQETQYF. CDR3 DNA: TGTGCCAGCAGCGCGACAGAGTACCAAGAGACCCAGTACTTC.

CDR3 sequence reads: CASSYDRANYGYTF. The CDR3 nucleotides read TGTGCCAGCAGCTATGACAGAGCTAACTATGGCTACACCTTC. The chain combines TRBV27 with TRBJ1-2; a possible D gene is TRBD1 (5 bases). V lost 6 bases, J lost 0 bases, and 11 bases lay in between. Germline values: CDR1 MNHEY, CDR2 SMNVEV (reference sequence). This CDR3 has 14 residues.

This chain links TRBV4-2 with TRBJ2-1; 7 bases line up with TRBD2. CDR1 is LGHNA and CDR2 is YNFKEQ in the germline V gene. The V and J ends lost 7 bases and 0 bases, in that order; junction bases with no gene match: 9. The CDR3 runs to 16 residues. CDR3 sequence: CASTPGAGSSYNEQFF. CDR3 nucleotide sequence: TGTGCCAGCACGCCGGGAGCGGGGTCCTCCTACAATGAGCAGTTCTTC.

The rearrangement links TRBV27 to TRBJ2-1; 7 bases match TRBD1. CDR3 length: 17 amino acids. Losses at the gene ends were 2 bases for V and 6 bases for J; bases not matched to a gene: 13. The germline V gene has CDR1 MNHEY and CDR2 SMNVEV (reference sequence). The CDR3 DNA sequence: TGTGCCAGCAGTTTACTTGGACAGGATTATGATGGCAATGAGCAGTTCTTC. It encodes CASSLLGQDYDGNEQFF.

This clone was counted a few times. This chain uses TRBV7-6 with TRBJ1-1; 7 nucleotides align to TRBD1. The CDR3 totals 13 residues. The V gene's germline CDR1 is SGHVS and CDR2 FNYEAQ. V shed 10 bases, J shed 3 bases, and the junction held 8 bases outside the gene matches. CDR3 DNA: TGTGCCATTAAACAGGGGAGGGACACTGAAGCTTTCTTT. The encoded protein is CAIKQGRDTEAFF.

In this sample, this clone turned up once. The chain couples TRBV12-5 to TRBJ1-3; no clear D gene. Trimming took 2 bases from V and 0 from J, leaving 17 bases between them. CDR1 is LGHNT and CDR2 is FRNRAP in the germline V gene. The CDR3 sequence is 18 residues long. The CDR3: CASGLPRGGLFSGNTIYF. DNA for the CDR3: TGTGCTAGTGGTTTGCCCCGGGGAGGTCTCTTCTCTGGAAACACCATATATTTT. The variable domain in full, with the rest retrieved from reference TRBV12-5 and TRBJ1-3, is DARVTQTPRHKVTEMGQEVTMRCQPILGHNTVFWYRQTMMQGLELLAYFRNRAPLDDSGMPKDRFSAEMPDATLATLKIQPSEPRDSAVYFCASGLPRGGLFSGNTIYFGEGSWLTVV.

V gene TRBV5-4 combines with J gene TRBJ2-5, with 9 positions matching TRBD2. CDR3 length equals 17 residues. Germline values: CDR1 SGHNT, CDR2 YYREEE (reference sequence). The junction had 14 bases not matched to a gene; V was cut back by 4 bases and J by 4 bases. The CDR3 region is CASSRRLLAGEVETQYF. The CDR3 region has the DNA TGTGCCAGCAGCCGCCGCCTGTTAGCGGGAGAAGTAGAGACCCAGTACTTC.

This CDR3 is CASSGSRMGENTGELFF. CDR3 coding DNA: TGTGCCAGCAGCGGAAGCCGAATGGGGGAGAACACCGGGGAGCTGTTTTTT. The chain couples TRBV7-9 to TRBJ2-2; D could derive from TRBD1 or TRBD2 (5 bases each). The CDR3 sequence is 17 residues long. V dropped 5 bases and J dropped 1 base, with 17 bases sitting between them. Germline V gene sequence: CDR1 SEHNR, CDR2 FQNEAQ (reference sequence). Drawing the rest from reference TRBV7-9 and TRBJ2-2, the complete variable domain is DTGVSQNPRHKITKRGQNVTFRCDPISEHNRLYWYRQTLGQGPEFLTYFQNEAQLEKSRLLSDRFSAERPKGSFSTLEIQRTEQGDSAMYLCASSGSRMGENTGELFFGEGSRLTVL.

This clone has just one count. The chain is built from TRBV6-6 and TRBJ2-7; a weak D match, TRBD2 (6 bases). Trimming shortened V by 7 bases and J by 7 bases, and 17 bases separated the two germline ends. The CDR3 has 13 residues. Germline CDR1 reads MNHNY; CDR2 reads SVGAGI (reference sequence). The CDR3 here is CASTNLGAGEQYF. The CDR3, as DNA: TGTGCCAGCACCAACCTGGGTGCGGGGGAGCAGTACTTC.